This T cell receptor beta chain was sequenced for a study of naive and memory T cell subsets. Study-wide findings and caveats: The RNA method is potentially sensitive to activation and differentiation changes.

Four PCR rounds used nested alpha and beta constant region primers plus the SP2 primer. Blood and skin TCR RNA was reverse transcribed with alpha and beta constant primers. TCRdb reprocessed the 5' RACE reads via MiXCR and lists one record per CDR3 protein. This sample has 57,000 or so distinct CDR3 sequences, with around 7.3% found just once. TCR cDNA received a 3' ligated oligonucleotide that carried a UMI. Whole-blood samples were 2 to 3 ml of peripheral blood from healthy adult volunteers. Reverse transcription used DNase-treated unsorted total RNA, aiming for roughly 1 to 1,100 ng. This clonotype has ten or more counts. The antigen is not known. The CDR3 totals 15 residues. V lost 4 bases and J 0 bases, leaving 10 bases between the germline ends.

This sequence was found in a male donor in good health. V and J are TRBV12-3 or TRBV12-4 and TRBJ1-5; no reliable D call. CDR3 protein: CASSWAVNSNQPQHF. CDR3 in DNA: TGTGCCAGCAGTTGGGCGGTAAATAGCAATCAGCCCCAGCATTTT.